This passage covers 32 T cell receptor beta chains from one sample sequenced in a study of blood T cell repertoires in COVID-19. Data came from immunoSEQ multiplex PCR; TCRdb stores just in-frame clones and leaves some out. In the table there are 110,000 or so clones, roughly 80% of which are singletons. The sample consisted of peripheral blood. All receptors come from a woman in her 70s with acute or convalescent COVID-19.

This chain uses TRBV5-1 with TRBJ1-1, with 7 bases aligning to TRBD1. CDR1 is SGHRS, CDR2 YFSETQ, per germline. After removal of 0 bases from V and 1 base from J, the junction contained 9 bases not matched to a gene. CDR3 length equals 17 residues. The CDR3 sequence: CASSLGGGAWTNTEAFF. The CDR3 DNA sequence: TGCGCCAGCAGCTTGGGAGGGGGCGCTTGGACGAACACTGAAGCTTTCTTT.

CDR3 in DNA: TGTGCCAGTAGTATTAACTTTAACAAAAACATTCAGTACTTC. Translated: CASSINFNKNIQYF. V is TRBV19 and J is TRBJ2-4; D call uncertain. The CDR3 has 14 amino acids. The ends were cut back, 3 bases at V and 3 bases at J, with 9 bases in the middle. Germline V gives CDR1 LNHDA, CDR2 SQIVND (reference sequence).

V and J are TRBV7-2 and TRBJ1-1; 7 bases line up with TRBD1. With 2 bases clipped from V and 1 base from J, the junction kept 4 bases outside the gene matches. Germline V CDR1 and CDR2: SGHTA, FQGNSA. This CDR3 has 15 residues. The chain's CDR3 is CASSLTRDRNTEAFF. The CDR3 DNA sequence: TGTGCCAGCAGCTTAACAAGGGACAGGAACACTGAAGCTTTCTTT. Together with reference TRBV7-2 and TRBJ1-1, the CDR3 gives the full variable domain: GAGVSQSPSNKVTEKGKDVELRCDPISGHTALYWYRQSLGQGLEFLIYFQGNSAPDKSGLPSDRFSAERTGGSVSTLTIQRTQQEDSAVYLCASSLTRDRNTEAFFGQGTRLTVV.

J is TRBJ2-1 and V is TRBV21-1; the D call TRBD2 from the table was never checked on the DNA. TRBV21-1 is a documented pseudogene. The CDR3 extends over 17 amino acids. CDR3 in amino acids: CASSRHDFGSGGNEQFF. The CDR3, as DNA: TGTGCCAGCAGCCGACACGACTTCGGTAGCGGGGGTAATGAGCAGTTCTTC.

CDR3 loop: CASSRGYEAFF. The CDR3 bases are TGTGCCAGCAGCCGGGGGTATGAAGCTTTCTTT. This chain links TRBV7-9 with TRBJ1-1; D perhaps matches TRBD1 (5 bases). This CDR3 region has 11 residues. Trimming pared 5 bases from V and 7 bases from J, leaving 8 bases between. Germline CDR1 and CDR2: SEHNR and FQNEAQ (reference sequence).

The chain combines TRBV14 with TRBJ2-3, with D uncertain. Looked up from germline, CDR1 is SGHDN and CDR2 is FVKESK. The CDR3 has 12 residues. Trimming took 3 bases from V and 6 from J, leaving 7 bases between them. The CDR3 bases are TGTGCCAGCAGCCAGAGAGCCGATACGCAGTATTTT. Its protein is CASSQRADTQYF.

The CDR3 bases are TGCGCCAGCAGCACTGACAGGGGGAGAGGCACTGAAGCTTTCTTT. Its translation is CASSTDRGRGTEAFF. The J gene is TRBJ1-1, the V gene TRBV5-1; TRBD1 agrees at 9 bases. The CDR3 loop spans 15 amino acids. V shed 4 bases, J shed 4 bases, and the junction held 8 bases outside the gene matches. Germline CDR1 reads SGHRS; CDR2 reads YFSETQ.

This clone was seen only once. V gene TRBV19 combines with J gene TRBJ1-3; TRBD1 might be the D (6 bases). V gave up 2 bases and J gave up 0 bases, with 11 bases separating them. The germline CDR1 and CDR2 sequences are LNHDA and SQIVND (reference sequence). CDR3 length equals 16 residues. The CDR3 protein is CASSISGQDSGNTIYF. Written as DNA, the CDR3 is TGTGCCAGTAGTATATCGGGACAAGACTCTGGAAACACCATATATTTT.

This clone was recorded only once. The chain is built from TRBV3-1 (or the pseudogene TRBV3-2) and TRBJ1-6; 7 bases fit TRBD1. This CDR3 contains 15 residues. Germline V gene sequence: CDR1 LGHDT, CDR2 YNNKEL (reference sequence). J gave up 7 bases and V 1 base, and 4 bases lay outside the gene matches. In DNA, the CDR3 is TGTGCCAGCAGCCAAGTAACAGGGGCAAATTCACCCCTCCACTTT. It encodes CASSQVTGANSPLHF.

The chain combines TRBV4-1 with TRBJ2-3; 12 bases align to TRBD2. With 4 bases clipped from V and 0 bases from J, the junction kept 11 bases outside the gene matches. Germline-derived CDR1 and CDR2 are MGHRA and YSYEKL. The CDR3 has 19 residues. Here the CDR3 DNA reads TGCGCCAGCAGCCTCGGTAGGGCTAGCGGGGGGGTAAGCACAGATACGCAGTATTTT. Translating gives CASSLGRASGGVSTDTQYF.

For the CDR3, the DNA is TGCGCCAGCAGCTTAAAATACGACAGGGGTTTCCATGGCTACACCTTC. Protein: CASSLKYDRGFHGYTF. The chain is built from TRBV5-1 and TRBJ1-2; 8 nucleotides align to TRBD1. Germline CDR1 SGHRS, CDR2 YFSETQ. This CDR3 comprises 16 residues. Trimming at V came to 2 bases and at J to 6 bases, leaving 12 bases not matched to a gene.

The CDR3 DNA sequence: TGTGCCAGCAGCGCCGGGGGACTAGCGGGTAATGAGCAGTTCTTC. This codes for CASSAGGLAGNEQFF. This chain links TRBV13 with TRBJ2-1; 12 bases fit TRBD2. V lost 5 bases, J lost 7 bases, and 6 bases stayed unmatched. The CDR3 contains 15 residues. Germline lookup yields CDR1 PRHDT and CDR2 FYEKMQ (reference sequence).

The rearrangement uses TRBV7-8 and TRBJ1-1; 11 nucleotides agree with TRBD1. Per germline, CDR1 SGHVS and CDR2 FQNEAQ. The CDR3 totals 14 residues. V trimming: 1 base; J trimming: 7 bases; junction bases outside the gene matches: 2. CDR3 residues: CASSLGTGGVEAFF. The CDR3 nucleotides are TGTGCCAGCAGCTTAGGGACAGGGGGCGTTGAAGCTTTCTTT.

V and J are TRBV2 and TRBJ1-5; no definite D call. CDR3 length: 14 residues. Per germline, CDR1 SNHLY and CDR2 FYNNEI. Trimming shortened V by 3 bases and J by 2 bases, and 8 bases separated the two germline ends. CDR3 residues: CASSDTRGNQPQHF. The CDR3 DNA sequence: TGTGCCAGCAGTGACACGAGGGGCAATCAGCCCCAGCATTTT.

The chain carries TRBV14 and TRBJ2-3; possible D gene TRBD2, 7 bases. Trimming stripped 0 bases from V and 3 bases from J, with 10 bases between. CDR3 length: 15 residues. CDR1 is SGHDN, CDR2 FVKESK, per germline. The CDR3 DNA sequence: TGTGCCAGCAGCCAAGATGCGGGGGCAACAGATACGCAGTATTTT. It yields the protein CASSQDAGATDTQYF.

V and J are TRBV2 and TRBJ1-3, with D perhaps TRBD1 (6 bases). Trimming took off 7 bases at V and 4 bases at J, with 11 bases between the two ends. The CDR3 contains 13 residues. Per germline, CDR1 SNHLY and CDR2 FYNNEI. CDR3 protein: CASIRGAGNTIYF. The CDR3 DNA follows: TGTGCCAGCATCAGGGGCGCGGGAAACACCATATATTTT.

V and J are TRBV6-5 and TRBJ1-2, with 7 bases lining up with TRBD1. This CDR3 has 12 residues. J gave up 8 bases and V 8 bases, and 8 bases lay outside the gene matches. The germline V gene has CDR1 MNHEY and CDR2 SVGAGI. The CDR3 sequence: CASLRGNDGYTF. CDR3 bases: TGTGCCAGCCTCAGGGGGAACGACGGCTACACCTTC.

V and J are TRBV6-5 and TRBJ2-7; 7 bases are shared with TRBD1. Germline trimming cut 8 bases from V and 6 bases from J; bases unmatched to any gene: 10. The germline CDR1 and CDR2 sequences are MNHEY and SVGAGI. This CDR3 spans 13 amino acids. Here the CDR3 reads CASDPTGSREQYF. CDR3 DNA: TGTGCCAGCGATCCGACAGGGTCTCGCGAGCAGTACTTC.

This clone was seen only once. The chain employs TRBV25-1 and TRBJ2-6; D not certain. V gave up 5 bases and J gave up 0 bases, with 8 bases separating them. CDR3 length: 15 amino acids. CDR1 is MGHDK, CDR2 SYGVNS, per germline. The CDR3 DNA follows: TGTGCCAGCAGTCCACAGAGCTCTGGGGCCAACGTCCTGACTTTC. It yields the protein CASSPQSSGANVLTF.

This chain connects TRBV24-1 to TRBJ1-2; D unresolved. The V gene's germline CDR1 is KGHDR and CDR2 SFDVKD. V dropped 5 bases and J dropped 1 base, with 19 bases sitting between them. The CDR3 totals 17 residues. The CDR3 sequence is CATSALPGGVVNYGYTF. The CDR3 DNA reads as TGTGCCACCAGTGCTCTCCCTGGCGGGGTTGTTAACTATGGCTACACCTTC.

This clone came up once. The chain recombines TRBV19 with TRBJ1-6; possibly TRBD1 for D (6 bases). The CDR3 extends over 15 amino acids. Trimming took off 7 bases at V and 5 bases at J, with 15 bases between the two ends. Germline V gene sequence: CDR1 LNHDA, CDR2 SQIVND (reference sequence). In nucleotides, the CDR3 is TGTGCCAGTACCGTGACAGGAGCCCATAATTCACCCCTCCACTTT. Translation gives CASTVTGAHNSPLHF.

The chain carries TRBV30 and TRBJ2-2; the D gene is possibly TRBD1 (6 bases). Looked up from germline, CDR1 is GTSNPN and CDR2 is SVGIG (reference sequence). Trimming stripped 5 bases from V and 10 bases from J, with 14 bases between. This CDR3 is built from 12 residues. CDR3 DNA sequence: TGTGCCTGGCAGGGACATCTCGAGGAGCTGTTTTTT. Its translation: CAWQGHLEELFF.

This clone has only one observation. The chain is built from TRBV11-3 and TRBJ2-2; 9 bases map to TRBD2. The CDR3 contains 16 residues. V lost 6 bases to trimming and J lost 4 bases; unmatched junction nucleotides: 9. CDR1 is SGHNT, CDR2 YENEEA, per germline. CDR3 nucleotide sequence: TGTGCCAGCAGGAGGTATGGGACTAGCCTCACCGGGGAGCTGTTTTTT. This gives the protein CASRRYGTSLTGELFF. Variable domain in full (rest from reference TRBV11-3 and TRBJ2-2): EAGVVQSPRYKIIEKKQPVAFWCNPISGHNTLYWYLQNLGQGPELLIRYENEEAVDDSQLPKDRFSAERLKGVDSTLKIQPAELGDSAVYLCASRRYGTSLTGELFFGEGSRLTVL.

The V and J genes are TRBV28 and TRBJ1-3, with D unresolved. V shed 6 bases and J shed 9 bases, with 21 bases lying between them. Per the germline V gene, CDR1 is MDHEN and CDR2 is SYDVKM. This CDR3 contains 15 residues. The CDR3 spells CASSTVGRIRGTIYF. DNA for the CDR3: TGTGCCAGCAGCACTGTAGGACGGATTCGGGGCACCATATATTTT. The variable domain in full, with the rest retrieved from reference TRBV28 and TRBJ1-3, is DVKVTQSSRYLVKRTGEKVFLECVQDMDHENMFWYRQDPGLGLRLIYFSYDVKMKEKGDIPEGYSVSREKKERFSLILESASTNQTSMYLCASSTVGRIRGTIYFGEGSWLTVV.

This clone was seen only a few times. The chain couples TRBV7-2 to TRBJ1-6; 11 bases align to TRBD1. With 4 bases clipped from V and 7 bases from J, the junction kept 9 bases outside the gene matches. Germline V gene data show CDR1 as SGHTA and CDR2 as FQGNSA. The CDR3 spans 17 residues. In DNA form, the CDR3 reads TGTGCCAGCAGCTCTCGGGACAGGGGGAACTTGAATTCACCCCTCCACTTT. Encoded protein: CASSSRDRGNLNSPLHF.

The J gene is TRBJ1-4, the V gene TRBV30; the D is unclear. From germline, CDR1 is GTSNPN and CDR2 SVGIG (reference sequence). The CDR3 is 14 residues long. With 3 bases removed from V and 4 bases from J, the gap between germline ends came to 12 bases. In DNA, the CDR3 is TGTGCCTGGAGGGTTAGAGGGATTAATGAAAAACTGTTTTTT. As protein: CAWRVRGINEKLFF.

CDR3 coding DNA: TGTGCCAGCAGTGACGGGACAGCTAGCACAGATACGCAGTATTTT. Translating gives CASSDGTASTDTQYF. The V gene is TRBV6-4, the J gene TRBJ2-3; 7 nucleotides line up with TRBD1. Germline loops: CDR1 MRHNA, CDR2 SNTAGT. V was pared by 2 bases and J by 0 bases, with 2 bases of the junction left unmatched. This CDR3 is built from 15 residues.

This chain connects TRBV7-2 to TRBJ2-3, with D perhaps matching TRBD2 (5 bases). V was clipped by 4 bases and J by 6 bases, with 20 bases between them. There are 16 residues in the CDR3. Per the germline V gene, CDR1 is SGHTA and CDR2 is FQGNSA. CDR3 in amino acids: CASSSAGPRRTDTQYF. The CDR3 region has the DNA TGTGCCAGCAGCTCAGCCGGGCCCAGGAGGACGGATACGCAGTATTTT.

This clone was observed a single time. The chain employs TRBV29-1 and TRBJ1-3, with 9 bases that match TRBD1. V shed 7 bases and J 8 bases; nucleotides not matched to a gene: 6. Germline CDR1 SQVTM, CDR2 ANQGSEA. The CDR3 has 12 amino acids. CDR3 loop: CSAPGQGHTIYF. In DNA form, the CDR3 reads TGCAGCGCACCGGGACAGGGCCACACCATATATTTT. The whole variable domain, filled in from reference TRBV29-1 and TRBJ1-3, reads SAVISQKPSRDICQRGTSLTIQCQVDSQVTMMFWYRQQPGQSLTLIATANQGSEATYESGFVIDKFPISRPNLTFSTLTVSNMSPEDSSIYLCSAPGQGHTIYFGEGSWLTVV.

The J gene is TRBJ2-7, the V gene TRBV6-6, with D possibly matching TRBD2 (5 bases). Trimming pared 6 bases from V and 0 bases from J, leaving 12 bases between. The CDR3 covers 14 residues. CDR1 is MNHNY, CDR2 SVGAGI, per germline (reference sequence). The CDR3 sequence is CASRKSGDSYEQYF. As DNA, the CDR3 is TGTGCCAGCAGGAAAAGCGGAGACTCCTACGAGCAGTACTTC.

This sequence joins TRBV19 and TRBJ2-7; 9 bases align to TRBD1. Germline loops: CDR1 LNHDA, CDR2 SQIVND (reference sequence). J gave up 2 bases and V 6 bases, and 8 bases lay outside the gene matches. The CDR3 length is 15 residues. The CDR3 protein is CASRGDGTGTYEQYF. The CDR3 nucleotides are TGTGCCAGTAGGGGGGACGGGACAGGGACCTACGAGCAGTACTTC. Filled out from reference TRBV19 and TRBJ2-7, the complete variable domain reads DGGITQSPKYLFRKEGQNVTLSCEQNLNHDAMYWYRQDPGQGLRLIYYSQIVNDFQKGDIAEGYSVSREKKESFPLTVTSAQKNPTAFYLCASRGDGTGTYEQYFGPGTRLTVT.

The gene calls are TRBV18 and TRBJ2-1, with 9 nucleotides matching TRBD1. V lost 6 bases, J lost 4 bases, and 10 bases stayed unmatched. CDR1 KGHSH and CDR2 LQKENI come from the germline V gene. This CDR3 comprises 16 residues. CDR3 amino acids: CASSQAQGASYNEQFF. The DNA for the CDR3 is TGTGCCAGCTCCCAGGCACAGGGGGCGTCTTACAATGAGCAGTTCTTC.